The subject of this entry is one T cell receptor beta chain. CDR1 is LNHDA, CDR2 SQIVND, per germline (reference sequence). The germline V and J ends were trimmed by 6 bases and 2 bases, with 7 bases remaining between them. The CDR3 sequence is 12 residues long. This entry comes from a study of blood T cell repertoires in COVID-19. TCRdb's table, derived via immunoSEQ multiplex PCR, lists solely in-frame clones and lacks some. The data hold fewer than 400,000 clones, with around 82% observed a single time. The TCR originated in a man aged 25 to 40 with active or convalescent COVID-19. The specimen sequenced was peripheral blood. The rearrangement links TRBV19 to TRBJ1-2; unclear D gene. This CDR3 reads CASRGGNYGYTF. The CDR3 DNA follows: TGTGCCAGTAGGGGAGGCAACTATGGCTACACCTTC.